The rows below give T cell receptor beta chains drawn from one sample of a study of Graves' ophthalmopathy and Graves' hyperthyroidism. TCRdb re-called the multiplex PCR reads with MiXCR, one entry per CDR3 protein. The sample records 200,000 to 250,000 distinct CDR3 sequences, over 25% being singletons. The sequenced sample was peripheral blood. All receptors derive from a man in his fifties with Graves' ophthalmopathy. Each CDR3 is given with its conserved first and last residue. Each record gives: clone size, V gene, J gene, D gene, CDR3 protein, CDR3 DNA. The D gene is left open where the match is weak. Clone size is not always given. Where it is, it says once, few, many or a class for expanded clones.

clone size: NA; V gene: TRBV12-3/TRBV12-4; J gene: TRBJ2-7; D gene: TRBD2; CDR3 protein: CASRISGKAYEQYF; CDR3 DNA: TGTGCCAGCAGGATTAGCGGGAAAGCCTACGAGCAGTACTTC
clone size: many; V gene: TRBV6-5; J gene: TRBJ1-6; D gene: NA; CDR3 protein: CASSYLAGTYNSPLHF; CDR3 DNA: TGTGCCAGCAGTTACCTGGCCGGCACCTATAATTCACCCCTCCACTTT
clone size: many; V gene: TRBV6-2/TRBV6-3; J gene: TRBJ1-5; D gene: NA; CDR3 protein: CASKQYYSNQPQHF; CDR3 DNA: TGTGCCAGCAAGCAGTATTATAGCAATCAGCCCCAGCATTTT
clone size: many; V gene: TRBV12-3/TRBV12-4; J gene: TRBJ2-7; D gene: TRBD2; CDR3 protein: CASSSPGLAGSLEQYF; CDR3 DNA: TGTGCCAGCAGCTCCCCGGGACTAGCGGGATCTTTGGAGCAGTACTTC
clone size: many; V gene: TRBV14; J gene: TRBJ2-5; D gene: NA; CDR3 protein: CASSQDTSLETQYF; CDR3 DNA: TGTGCCAGCAGCCAAGATACGAGTCTGGAGACCCAGTACTTC
clone size: many; V gene: TRBV7-9; J gene: TRBJ1-6; D gene: TRBD1; CDR3 protein: CASSKQGAGNSPLHF; CDR3 DNA: TGTGCCAGCAGTAAACAGGGGGCGGGTAATTCACCCCTCCACTTT
clone size: once; V gene: TRBV7-9; J gene: TRBJ2-7; D gene: NA; CDR3 protein: CASSGSGGAEQYF; CDR3 DNA: TGTGCCAGCAGCGGCTCTGGAGGAGCTGAGCAGTACTTC
clone size: many; V gene: TRBV19; J gene: TRBJ2-7; D gene: TRBD2; CDR3 protein: CASKGGLAGETLYF; CDR3 DNA: TGTGCCAGTAAGGGAGGACTAGCGGGAGAAACATTGTACTTC
clone size: NA; V gene: TRBV7-2; J gene: TRBJ2-7; D gene: NA; CDR3 protein: CASSPTSLSSYEQYF; CDR3 DNA: TGTGCCAGCAGCCCAACATCGCTAAGCTCCTACGAGCAGTACTTC
clone size: NA; V gene: TRBV12-3/TRBV12-4; J gene: TRBJ1-1; D gene: TRBD1; CDR3 protein: CASSLRQGSPMATEAFF; CDR3 DNA: TGTGCCAGCAGTCTGAGACAGGGCTCCCCCATGGCCACTGAAGCTTTCTTT
clone size: medium-sized; V gene: TRBV13; J gene: TRBJ2-7; D gene: NA; CDR3 protein: CASSRRGGRAYEQYF; CDR3 DNA: TGTGCCAGCAGCCGCCGTGGGGGCAGGGCGTACGAGCAGTACTTC
clone size: many; V gene: TRBV29-1; J gene: TRBJ1-2; D gene: TRBD1; CDR3 protein: CSVEERGRGGANYGYTF; CDR3 DNA: TGCAGCGTTGAAGAACGGGGCAGGGGGGGGGCTAACTATGGCTACACCTTC
clone size: many; V gene: TRBV28; J gene: TRBJ2-7; D gene: NA; CDR3 protein: CASSLETDYEQYF; CDR3 DNA: TGTGCCAGCAGTTTAGAGACAGACTACGAGCAGTACTTC
clone size: many; V gene: TRBV29-1; J gene: TRBJ2-5; D gene: TRBD2; CDR3 protein: CSVKRGGSIQETQYF; CDR3 DNA: TGCAGCGTCAAGAGGGGAGGGTCGATACAAGAGACCCAGTACTTC
clone size: many; V gene: TRBV10-3; J gene: TRBJ2-5; D gene: TRBD2; CDR3 protein: CAISAGGRDQETQYF; CDR3 DNA: TGTGCCATCAGTGCGGGCGGGAGGGACCAAGAGACCCAGTACTTC
clone size: NA; V gene: TRBV6-2/TRBV6-3; J gene: TRBJ2-7; D gene: TRBD2; CDR3 protein: CASTRPGTSGYEQYF; CDR3 DNA: TGTGCCAGCACCCGACCCGGGACTAGCGGCTACGAGCAGTACTTC
clone size: NA; V gene: TRBV7-2; J gene: TRBJ2-5; D gene: NA; CDR3 protein: CASSSGQALAQYF; CDR3 DNA: TGTGCCAGCAGCTCCGGACAAGCTCTGGCCCAGTACTTC
clone size: many; V gene: TRBV24-1; J gene: TRBJ2-7; D gene: NA; CDR3 protein: CATSDQWSYEQYF; CDR3 DNA: TGTGCCACCAGTGATCAATGGTCCTACGAGCAGTACTTC
clone size: NA; V gene: TRBV28; J gene: TRBJ2-5; D gene: TRBD1; CDR3 protein: CASSVRDRRKETQYF; CDR3 DNA: TGTGCCAGCAGTGTCCGGGACAGGAGAAAAGAGACCCAGTACTTC
clone size: many; V gene: TRBV6-5; J gene: TRBJ1-5; D gene: TRBD1; CDR3 protein: CASNSGQGQNQPQHF; CDR3 DNA: TGTGCCAGCAACTCTGGACAGGGCCAAAATCAGCCCCAGCATTTT
clone size: many; V gene: TRBV5-1; J gene: TRBJ1-5; D gene: TRBD1; CDR3 protein: CASSQGPTGGGQPQHF; CDR3 DNA: TGCGCCAGCAGCCAAGGGCCGACAGGGGGCGGGCAGCCCCAGCATTTT
clone size: many; V gene: TRBV29-1; J gene: TRBJ1-2; D gene: TRBD1; CDR3 protein: CSGRDSYGYTF; CDR3 DNA: TGCAGCGGTAGGGACAGCTATGGCTACACCTTC
clone size: many; V gene: TRBV6-1; J gene: TRBJ1-2; D gene: NA; CDR3 protein: CASSEDGGLRGYTF; CDR3 DNA: TGTGCCAGCAGTGAAGATGGGGGTTTGCGTGGCTACACCTTC
clone size: NA; V gene: TRBV7-2; J gene: TRBJ1-2; D gene: NA; CDR3 protein: CASSRDGHYVGYTF; CDR3 DNA: TGTGCCAGCAGCCGGGACGGACACTATGTGGGCTACACCTTC
clone size: many; V gene: TRBV19; J gene: TRBJ2-7; D gene: NA; CDR3 protein: CASSQYESSYEQYF; CDR3 DNA: TGTGCCAGTAGTCAGTATGAGAGCTCCTACGAGCAGTACTTC
clone size: NA; V gene: TRBV20-1; J gene: TRBJ1-1; D gene: NA; CDR3 protein: CSARGHFMNTEAFF; CDR3 DNA: TGCAGTGCTAGAGGACACTTCATGAACACTGAAGCTTTCTTT
clone size: NA; V gene: TRBV12-3/TRBV12-4; J gene: TRBJ2-2; D gene: NA; CDR3 protein: CASSPRDIFTGELFF; CDR3 DNA: TGTGCCAGCAGTCCCCGGGACATTTTCACCGGGGAGCTGTTTTTT
clone size: NA; V gene: TRBV6-1; J gene: TRBJ1-1; D gene: NA; CDR3 protein: CASSPDQKGPEAFF; CDR3 DNA: TGTGCCAGCAGCCCGGACCAAAAGGGACCTGAAGCTTTCTTT
clone size: many; V gene: TRBV11-2; J gene: TRBJ2-5; D gene: NA; CDR3 protein: CASRPFRGWETQYF; CDR3 DNA: TGTGCCAGCAGACCCTTCAGGGGCTGGGAGACCCAGTACTTC
clone size: NA; V gene: TRBV6-5; J gene: TRBJ2-3; D gene: NA; CDR3 protein: CASSYNNGQDTQYF; CDR3 DNA: TGTGCCAGCAGTTACAATAACGGTCAAGATACGCAGTATTTT
clone size: many; V gene: TRBV29-1; J gene: TRBJ2-5; D gene: TRBD1; CDR3 protein: CSGTQGAGETQYF; CDR3 DNA: TGCAGCGGCACACAGGGGGCGGGGGAGACCCAGTACTTC
clone size: many; V gene: TRBV15; J gene: TRBJ2-2; D gene: NA; CDR3 protein: CATSSRVVRDTGELFF; CDR3 DNA: TGTGCCACCAGCAGCAGGGTAGTAAGGGACACCGGGGAGCTGTTTTTT
clone size: many; V gene: TRBV19; J gene: TRBJ2-2; D gene: NA; CDR3 protein: CASSPSGELFF; CDR3 DNA: TGTGCCAGTAGTCCCTCGGGGGAGCTGTTTTTT
clone size: once; V gene: TRBV11-2; J gene: TRBJ1-1; D gene: NA; CDR3 protein: CASSFPGIRTEAFF; CDR3 DNA: TGTGCCAGCAGCTTCCCGGGTATTCGCACTGAAGCTTTCTTT
clone size: many; V gene: TRBV5-1; J gene: TRBJ1-2; D gene: NA; CDR3 protein: CASRLEEWENGGNLGGYTF; CDR3 DNA: TGCGCCAGCAGATTAGAGGAGTGGGAAAACGGGGGAAATCTTGGTGGCTACACCTTC
clone size: many; V gene: TRBV28; J gene: TRBJ2-5; D gene: TRBD2; CDR3 protein: CASSPPRTRAGDRETQYF; CDR3 DNA: TGTGCCAGCAGTCCCCCCCGGACTCGAGCGGGAGATAGGGAGACCCAGTACTTC